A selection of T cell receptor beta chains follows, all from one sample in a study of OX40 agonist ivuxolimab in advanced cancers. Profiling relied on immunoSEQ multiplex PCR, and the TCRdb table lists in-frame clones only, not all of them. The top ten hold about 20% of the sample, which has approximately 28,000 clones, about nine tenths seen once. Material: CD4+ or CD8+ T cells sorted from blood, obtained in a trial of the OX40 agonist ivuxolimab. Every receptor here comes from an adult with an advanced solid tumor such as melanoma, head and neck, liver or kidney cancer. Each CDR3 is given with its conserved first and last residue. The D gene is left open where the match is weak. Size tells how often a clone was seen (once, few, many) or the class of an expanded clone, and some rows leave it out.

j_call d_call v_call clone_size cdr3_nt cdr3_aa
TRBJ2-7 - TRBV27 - TGTGCCAGCAGTTTAAGCAGGGCCTACGAGCAGTACTTC CASSLSRAYEQYF
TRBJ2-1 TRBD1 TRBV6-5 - TGTGCCAGCAGTGTGGACAGGAGCTCCTACAATGAGCAGTTCTTC CASSVDRSSYNEQFF
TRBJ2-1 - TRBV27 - TGTGCCAGCAGTTTATCGGTGTCTCTCGCGGCCAATGAGCAGTTCTTC CASSLSVSLAANEQFF
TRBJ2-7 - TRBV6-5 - TGTGCCAGCAGTTACTCGAGTGGCGGCTCCTACGAGCAGTACTTC CASSYSSGGSYEQYF
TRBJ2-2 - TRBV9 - TGTGCCAGCAGCGTAGAGGGCGGGAACACCGGGGAGCTGTTTTTT CASSVEGGNTGELFF
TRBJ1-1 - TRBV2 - TGTGCCAGCAGCCAGGACCGGGGGAACACTGAAGCTTTCTTT CASSQDRGNTEAFF
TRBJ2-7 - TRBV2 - TGTGCCAGCGCAGGAGCAGGGGAATACGAGCAGTACTTC CASAGAGEYEQYF
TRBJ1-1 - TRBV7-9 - TGTGCCAGCAGCTTTAGGGGGAGTGTTATGAACACTGAAGCTTTCTTT CASSFRGSVMNTEAFF
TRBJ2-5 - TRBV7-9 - TGTGCCAGCAGCCCGCAACTAGAAGCGACCCAGTACTTC CASSPQLEATQYF
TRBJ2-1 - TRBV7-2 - TGTGCCAGCAGCGCGAACAATGAGCAGTTCTTC CASSANNEQFF
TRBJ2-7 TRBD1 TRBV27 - TGTGCCAGCAGTTTGCGGACAGGGAACGAGCAGTACTTC CASSLRTGNEQYF
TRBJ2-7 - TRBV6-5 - TGTGCCAGCAGTTACTCCGGGACTCCTGTCTACGAGCAGTACTTC CASSYSGTPVYEQYF
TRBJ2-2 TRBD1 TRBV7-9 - TGTGCCAGCAGCTTAAAGGCAGGGGGCCCGACCGGGGAGCTGTTTTTT CASSLKAGGPTGELFF
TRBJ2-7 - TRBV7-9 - TGTGCCAGCAGCACCTCCGGGGTCTACGAGCAGTACTTC CASSTSGVYEQYF
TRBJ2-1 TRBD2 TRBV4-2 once TGTGCCAGCAGCCAAGTCCCCTGGACTAGCGGGAGACGGGATGAGCAGTTCTTC CASSQVPWTSGRRDEQFF
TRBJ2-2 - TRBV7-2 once TGTGCCAGCAGCCTGCCTGTGGGAACCGGGGAGCTGTTTTTT CASSLPVGTGELFF
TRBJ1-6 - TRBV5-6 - TGTGCCAGCACTACAGAGAATTCACCCCTCCACTTT CASTTENSPLHF
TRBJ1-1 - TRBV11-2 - TGTGCCAGCAGCTTAGAGGTGGGACCGAACACTGAAGCTTTCTTT CASSLEVGPNTEAFF